This T cell receptor beta chain was retrieved from a study of shared clonotypes between healthy human individuals. Overall study results and limits: Donors were few, which limited the genetic and exposure-history diversity represented.

Sequenced by immunoSEQ multiplex PCR; TCRdb stores in-frame clones only, minus some. The table records approximately 350,000 clones, 90% to 98% of them present only once. Trimming removed 5 bases from V and 3 bases from J, with 9 bases in between. The germline V gene encodes CDR1 SGHAT and CDR2 FQNNGV. The CDR3 runs to 13 residues. With regard to this clone: The antigen is not known.

Sequencing was done on a sample of memory CD8+ T cells sorted from blood. Subset: CD45RO+ cells pooled with CCR7-negative TemRA cells. The chain employs TRBV11-2 and TRBJ2-3, with D possibly matching TRBD2 (5 bases). The clonotype comes from a man aged 25-40 years in good health. In DNA form, the CDR3 reads TGTGCCAGCAGCGGCGGGCCGACAGATACGCAGTATTTT. Encoded protein: CASSGGPTDTQYF.